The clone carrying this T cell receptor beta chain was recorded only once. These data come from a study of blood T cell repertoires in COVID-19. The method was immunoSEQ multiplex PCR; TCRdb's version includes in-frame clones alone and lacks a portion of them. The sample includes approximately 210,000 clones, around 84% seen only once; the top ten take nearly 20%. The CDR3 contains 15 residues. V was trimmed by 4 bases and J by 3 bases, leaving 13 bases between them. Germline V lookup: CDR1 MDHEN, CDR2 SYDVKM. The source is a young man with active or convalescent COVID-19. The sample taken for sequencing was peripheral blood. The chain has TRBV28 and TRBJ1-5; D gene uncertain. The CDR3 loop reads CASSYVQEYNQPQHF. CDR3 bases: TGTGCCAGCAGTTATGTTCAGGAATACAATCAGCCCCAGCATTTT.